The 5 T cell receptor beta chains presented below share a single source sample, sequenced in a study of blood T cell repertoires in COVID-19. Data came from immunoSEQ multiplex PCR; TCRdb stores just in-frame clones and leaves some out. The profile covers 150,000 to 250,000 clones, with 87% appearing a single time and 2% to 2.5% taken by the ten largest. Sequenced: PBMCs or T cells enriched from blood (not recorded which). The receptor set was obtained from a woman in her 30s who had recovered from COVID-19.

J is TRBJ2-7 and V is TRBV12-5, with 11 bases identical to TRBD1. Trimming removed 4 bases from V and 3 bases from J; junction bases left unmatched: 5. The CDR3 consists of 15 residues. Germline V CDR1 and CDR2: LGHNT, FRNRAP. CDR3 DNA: TGTGCTAGTGGTTCCCCGGGACAGGGGGGCTACGAGCAGTACTTC. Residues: CASGSPGQGGYEQYF. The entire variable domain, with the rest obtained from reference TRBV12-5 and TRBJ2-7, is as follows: DARVTQTPRHKVTEMGQEVTMRCQPILGHNTVFWYRQTMMQGLELLAYFRNRAPLDDSGMPKDRFSAEMPDATLATLKIQPSEPRDSAVYFCASGSPGQGGYEQYFGPGTRLTVT.

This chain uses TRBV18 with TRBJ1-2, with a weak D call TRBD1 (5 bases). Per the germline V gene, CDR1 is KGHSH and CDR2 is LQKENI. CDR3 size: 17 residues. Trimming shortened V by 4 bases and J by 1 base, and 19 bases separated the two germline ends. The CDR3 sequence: CASSLPAKGAINYGYTF. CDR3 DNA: TGTGCCAGCTCACTCCCCGCGAAAGGGGCAATTAACTATGGCTACACCTTC.

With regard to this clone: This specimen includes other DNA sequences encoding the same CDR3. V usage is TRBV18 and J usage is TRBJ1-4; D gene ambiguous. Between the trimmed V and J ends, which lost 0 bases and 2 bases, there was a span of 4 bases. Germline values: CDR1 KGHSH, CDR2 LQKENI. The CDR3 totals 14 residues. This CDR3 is CASSPPGTNEKLFF. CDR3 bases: TGTGCCAGCTCACCACCCGGGACTAATGAAAAACTGTTTTTT.

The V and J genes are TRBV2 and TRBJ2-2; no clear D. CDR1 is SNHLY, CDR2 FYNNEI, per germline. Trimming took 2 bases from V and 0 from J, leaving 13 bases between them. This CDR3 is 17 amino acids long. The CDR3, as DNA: TGTGCCAGCAGTGAAATATCCAGAACCTCGAACACCGGGGAGCTGTTTTTT. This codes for CASSEISRTSNTGELFF.

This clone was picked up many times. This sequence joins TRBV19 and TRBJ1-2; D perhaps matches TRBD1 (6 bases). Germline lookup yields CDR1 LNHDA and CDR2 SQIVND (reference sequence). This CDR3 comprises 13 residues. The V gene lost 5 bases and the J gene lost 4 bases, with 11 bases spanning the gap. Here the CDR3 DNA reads TGTGCCAGTAGTGCGGGGGCACCCTATGGCTACACCTTC. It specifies CASSAGAPYGYTF.